This T cell receptor (beta chain) came from a study of metastatic and nonmetastatic thyroid tumors. Study in general: Repertoires of blood and of tissue (tumor or nodule) from malignant and benign thyroid patients were compared. Whole-study findings and limits: It was reported that TCR beta diversity was significantly higher in malignant thyroid tumors than benign nodules, in blood and tumor.

Losses at the gene ends were 6 bases for V and 12 bases for J; bases not matched to a gene: 15. This CDR3 is built from 14 residues. Per germline, CDR1 SNHLY and CDR2 FYNNEI. The entire patient cohort was treatment-naive prior to thyroid surgery. A word on this clone: The target antigen is unknown.

Original handling: In papillary thyroid cancer, a distant-metastasis classifier was built using CDR3 differences across clinicopathological groups. TCRdb used MiXCR to call clones anew from the PCR reads. None of the V and J calls come from the authors' own analysis; TCRdb made them. The sample consists of roughly 89,000 clones, around 12% of them appearing once. The source of this sequence is a female donor with papillary thyroid cancer or a benign thyroid nodule (not recorded which). Some clones in this sample may be carry-over from other donors' samples. The V and J genes are TRBV2 and TRBJ2-5; TRBD2 agrees at 8 bases. The sample was tumor tissue. The CDR3 loop is CASSGSGSGETKYF. Written as DNA, the CDR3 is TGTGCCAGCAGCGGGAGCGGGAGCGGTGAGACAAAGTACTTC.